These T cell receptor beta chains were read from a single sample in a study of regulatory T cells in long-lasting Graves disease. TCRdb passed the multiplex PCR reads through MiXCR, listing each CDR3 protein once. The sample holds about 290,000 distinct CDR3 sequences, roughly a fifth seen once. The starting material was peripheral blood mononuclear cells (PBMCs), obtained when the disease was refractory, from a patient treated with antithyroid drugs. These receptors originate from a female donor with Graves disease. Both conserved end residues are part of each CDR3. D genes are given only for firm matches. Size tells how often a clone was seen (once, few, many) or the class of an expanded clone, and some rows leave it out.

D	V	J	size	DNA	CDR3
-	TRBV7-6	TRBJ1-1	few	TGTGCCAGCAGCTTAGCACAGGGCGCTGAAGCTTTCTTT	CASSLAQGAEAFF
-	TRBV10-3	TRBJ2-2	-	TGTGCCATCAAGGCGGACCGTAACACCGGGGAGCTGTTTTTT	CAIKADRNTGELFF
-	TRBV12-3/TRBV12-4	TRBJ1-4	many	TGTGCCAGCAGTTCAACTCAGGGGTCAACTAATGAAAAACTGTTTTTT	CASSSTQGSTNEKLFF
-	TRBV28	TRBJ2-5	few	TGTGCCAGCAGTCGGGGAGCCATACCAGAGACCCAGTACTTC	CASSRGAIPETQYF
-	TRBV6-1	TRBJ1-2	-	TGTGCCAGTCGGACAGACACTAACTATGGCTACACCTTC	CASRTDTNYGYTF
TRBD2	TRBV20-1	TRBJ2-7	-	TGCAGTGCTAGGGGTTCCGGGGGGGGGTTGTACGAGCAGTACTTC	CSARGSGGGLYEQYF
TRBD1	TRBV6-4	TRBJ1-1	few	TGTGCCAGCCGGAGTGGGACAGGGATGGGCAGAGCTGAAGCTTTCTTT	CASRSGTGMGRAEAFF
TRBD2	TRBV28	TRBJ2-7	many	TGTGCCAGCAGCCTTACGGGAGGTTACGAATCCTACGAGCAGTACTTC	CASSLTGGYESYEQYF
-	TRBV7-3	TRBJ2-3	-	TGTGCCAGCAGCTTAACTGGGGAGCGTTGGGGCACAGATACGCAGTATTTT	CASSLTGERWGTDTQYF
TRBD1	TRBV6-1	TRBJ2-2	-	TGTGCCAGCAGCGACCGGACAGGGTCCCTCGGGGAGCTGTTTTTT	CASSDRTGSLGELFF
-	TRBV6-1	TRBJ1-2	-	TGTGCCAGCAGTGAAGATGTAGGGGGATCCTATGGCTACACCTTC	CASSEDVGGSYGYTF
TRBD1	TRBV12-3/TRBV12-4	TRBJ2-5	-	TGTGCCAGCAGACTGGGACAGTACCAAGAGACCCAGTACTTC	CASRLGQYQETQYF
TRBD1	TRBV4-2	TRBJ1-4	-	TGTGCCAGCAGCTCTCAGGGGGATGAAAAACTGTTTTTT	CASSSQGDEKLFF
TRBD2	TRBV11-1	TRBJ2-1	many	TGTGCCAGCAGCCTGGGACTACAATACAATGAGCAGTTCTTC	CASSLGLQYNEQFF
TRBD2	TRBV19	TRBJ2-7	-	TGTGCCAGTAGCCCCACGAGGACTAGCGGGGGCTACGAGCAGTACTTC	CASSPTRTSGGYEQYF
-	TRBV13	TRBJ1-4	few	TGTGCCAGCAGCCCTAGGAAAGAACTCGGGGGGGAAAAACTGTTTTTT	CASSPRKELGGEKLFF
TRBD1	TRBV6-1	TRBJ2-7	-	TGTGCCAGCAGCTCCCCACGGGACAGAGACTACGAGCAGTACTTC	CASSSPRDRDYEQYF
TRBD2	TRBV6-2/TRBV6-3	TRBJ2-1	-	TGTGCCAGCAGATGGACTAGCGGTTACAATGAGCAGTTCTTC	CASRWTSGYNEQFF
-	TRBV7-2	TRBJ1-3	-	TGTGCCAGCAGCTTCTTCCCTGGAAACACCATATATTTT	CASSFFPGNTIYF
-	TRBV7-6	TRBJ1-6	-	TGTGCCAGCAGCTTAGGGGGCGCCAGGGTGGGTTCACCCCTCCACTTT	CASSLGGARVGSPLHF
-	TRBV15	TRBJ2-3	once	TGTGCCACCAGCAGAGGGGAGGGGGCTAGCACAGATACGCAGTATTTT	CATSRGEGASTDTQYF
-	TRBV18	TRBJ1-5	-	TGTGCCAGCTCACCAGGGGGCGGCATGAACAATCAGCCCCAGCATTTT	CASSPGGGMNNQPQHF
-	TRBV19	TRBJ1-1	few	TGTGCCAGTAGTATAGTGGCAGAGTACACTGAAGCTTTCTTT	CASSIVAEYTEAFF
TRBD1	TRBV5-1	TRBJ1-1	-	TGCGCCAGCAGCTTCGAGGGACAGTTACTCATGAACACTGAAGCTTTCTTT	CASSFEGQLLMNTEAFF
TRBD1	TRBV7-9	TRBJ2-7	-	TGTGCCAGCAGCTTAGGAGGGACAGGGCTGAGCGAGCAGTACTTC	CASSLGGTGLSEQYF
-	TRBV27	TRBJ1-5	many	TGTGCCAGCAGTTTATCTGGAGGGGCGGTTCAGCCCCAGCATTTT	CASSLSGGAVQPQHF
-	TRBV30	TRBJ1-1	few	TGTGCCTGGAGCGGACAAATGAACACTGAAGCTTTCTTT	CAWSGQMNTEAFF
TRBD1	TRBV5-7	TRBJ1-5	many	TGTGCCAGCAGTACCGGGACAGGGTTTCAGCCCCAGCATTTT	CASSTGTGFQPQHF
-	TRBV11-2	TRBJ2-2	few	TGTGCCAGCAGCTTAGCAGGGGCCGGGGAGCTGTTTTTT	CASSLAGAGELFF
TRBD1	TRBV12-3/TRBV12-4	TRBJ2-6	few	TGTGCCAGCAGTTTGGAGACAGGGCCTTTCTCTGGGGCCAACGTCCTGACTTTC	CASSLETGPFSGANVLTF
-	TRBV28	TRBJ2-7	many	TGTGCCAGCTCACCACCGGCGGGGAACGAGCAGTACTTC	CASSPPAGNEQYF
TRBD2	TRBV27	TRBJ2-7	few	TGTGCCAGCAGTTTGGCGAGCGGGGGAAGCGAGCAGTACTTC	CASSLASGGSEQYF
-	TRBV29-1	TRBJ1-2	few	TGCAGCGTTGACGGGGGTTGGTTGAGTGGCTACACCTTC	CSVDGGWLSGYTF
-	TRBV15	TRBJ1-2	-	TGTGCCACCAGCAGAGGAGGTGGAGTGGGCTACACCTTC	CATSRGGGVGYTF
-	TRBV7-9	TRBJ2-7	few	TGTGCCAGCAGCGTCGGGACACAAAACGAGCAGTACTTC	CASSVGTQNEQYF
-	TRBV10-2	TRBJ2-7	many	TGCGCCAGCAGTGAGATTAGGGTTGAGGAGCAGTACTTC	CASSEIRVEEQYF
TRBD1	TRBV28	TRBJ1-6	many	TGTGCCAGCCGAGGACAGGGGAGCGGGGGGTCACCCCTCCACTTT	CASRGQGSGGSPLHF